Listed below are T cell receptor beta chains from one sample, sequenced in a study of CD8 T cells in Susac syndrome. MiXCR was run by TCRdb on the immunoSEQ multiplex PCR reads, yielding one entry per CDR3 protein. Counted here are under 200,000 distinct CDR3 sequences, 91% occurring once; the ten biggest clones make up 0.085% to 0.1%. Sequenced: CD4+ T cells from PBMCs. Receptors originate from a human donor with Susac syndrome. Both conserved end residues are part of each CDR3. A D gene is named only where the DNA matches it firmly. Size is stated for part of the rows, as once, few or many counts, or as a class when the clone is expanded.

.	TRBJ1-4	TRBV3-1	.	CASSQESQLHEKLFF	TGTGCCAGCAGCCAAGAGTCACAGCTACACGAAAAACTGTTTTTT
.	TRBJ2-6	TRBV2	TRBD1	CASRGVPGTGASGANVLTF	TGTGCCAGCAGGGGGGTTCCCGGGACAGGAGCCTCTGGGGCCAACGTCCTGACTTTC
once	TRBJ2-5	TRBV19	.	CASSPGGVIETQYF	TGTGCCAGTAGTCCCGGCGGGGTAATTGAGACCCAGTACTTC
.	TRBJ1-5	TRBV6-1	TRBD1	CASSETGGQPQHF	TGTGCCAGCAGTGAGACAGGGGGTCAGCCCCAGCATTTT
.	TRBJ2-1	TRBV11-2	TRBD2	CASSLISSLAGVNEQFF	TGTGCCAGCAGCTTAATTTCGAGCCTAGCGGGAGTCAATGAGCAGTTCTTC
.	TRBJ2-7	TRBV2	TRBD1	CASSEPRDRGTLTYEQYF	TGTGCCAGCAGTGAACCCCGGGACAGGGGAACCCTTACCTACGAGCAGTACTTC
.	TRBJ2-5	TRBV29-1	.	CSVEDQLSWETQYF	TGCAGCGTTGAAGATCAATTATCTTGGGAGACCCAGTACTTC
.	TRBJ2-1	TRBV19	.	CASSIPREHEQFF	TGTGCCAGTAGTATACCCAGGGAGCATGAGCAGTTCTTC
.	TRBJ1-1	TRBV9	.	CASSVGNSEVAEAFF	TGTGCCAGCAGCGTAGGAAATTCGGAGGTGGCTGAAGCTTTCTTT
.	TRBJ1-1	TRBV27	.	CASSYSLALGTEAFF	TGTGCCAGCAGTTACAGCCTCGCCCTGGGCACTGAAGCTTTCTTT
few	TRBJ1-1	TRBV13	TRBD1	CASSFGDREGYTEAFF	TGTGCCAGCAGCTTCGGGGACAGGGAGGGCTACACTGAAGCTTTCTTT
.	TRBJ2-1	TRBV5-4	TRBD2	CASSLTSGPYNEQFF	TGTGCCAGCAGCTTGACTAGCGGACCCTACAATGAGCAGTTCTTC
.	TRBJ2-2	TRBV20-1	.	CSAPGQHTGELFF	TGCAGTGCCCCGGGCCAACACACCGGGGAGCTGTTTTTT
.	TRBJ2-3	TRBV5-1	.	CASSLGQEYTDTQYF	TGCGCCAGCAGCTTGGGACAGGAGTACACAGATACGCAGTATTTT
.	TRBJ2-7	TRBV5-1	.	CASRYVQGSYEQYF	TGCGCCAGCAGATACGTTCAGGGTTCCTACGAGCAGTACTTC
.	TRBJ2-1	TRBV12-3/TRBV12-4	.	CASSSSRGGEQFF	TGTGCCAGCAGTTCCTCCAGGGGAGGTGAGCAGTTCTTC
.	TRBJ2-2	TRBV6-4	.	CASSEAGTTGELFF	TGTGCCAGCAGTGAGGCGGGTACCACCGGGGAGCTGTTTTTT
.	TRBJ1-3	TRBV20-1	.	CSAPHFSGNTIYF	TGCAGTGCCCCCCATTTCTCTGGAAACACCATATATTTT
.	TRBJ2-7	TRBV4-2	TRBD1	CASSHGQGQNEQYF	TGTGCCAGCAGCCACGGACAGGGCCAGAACGAGCAGTACTTC
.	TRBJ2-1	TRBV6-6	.	CASRKTGSTAINEQFF	TGTGCCAGCAGGAAAACAGGGTCCACGGCTATCAATGAGCAGTTCTTC
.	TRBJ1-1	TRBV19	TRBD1	CASRGQGITEAFF	TGTGCCAGTAGAGGACAGGGGATTACTGAAGCTTTCTTT
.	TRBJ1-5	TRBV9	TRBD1	CASSPGTGLVQPQHF	TGTGCCAGCAGCCCCGGGACAGGGCTCGTCCAGCCCCAGCATTTT
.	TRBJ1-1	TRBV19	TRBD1	CASSIQGAVEAFF	TGTGCCAGTAGTATTCAGGGGGCGGTTGAAGCTTTCTTT
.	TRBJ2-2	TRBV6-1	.	CASGTRDLNTGELFF	TGTGCCAGCGGTACCCGAGACCTGAACACCGGGGAGCTGTTTTTT
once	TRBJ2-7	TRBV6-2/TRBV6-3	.	CASSYSRGTLFYEQYF	TGTGCCAGCAGTTACTCGCGCGGGACCCTGTTCTACGAGCAGTACTTC
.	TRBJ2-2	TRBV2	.	CASGPQGGAGELFF	TGTGCCAGCGGACCCCAGGGAGGTGCCGGGGAGCTGTTTTTT
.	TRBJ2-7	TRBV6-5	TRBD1	CASSFYGTGGFEQYF	TGTGCCAGCAGTTTCTACGGGACAGGGGGCTTCGAGCAGTACTTC
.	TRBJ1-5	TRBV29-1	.	CSSFKRGSNQPQHF	TGCAGCTCATTCAAAAGGGGTAGCAATCAGCCCCAGCATTTT
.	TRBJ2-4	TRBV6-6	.	CASSYQAGNIQYF	TGTGCCAGCAGTTACCAGGCGGGGAACATTCAGTACTTC
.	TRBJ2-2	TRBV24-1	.	CATSDFAGTGELFF	TGTGCCACCAGTGATTTCGCGGGAACCGGGGAGCTGTTTTTT
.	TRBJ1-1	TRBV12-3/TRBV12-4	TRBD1	CASRATGVTEAFF	TGTGCCAGCAGGGCGACAGGGGTGACTGAAGCTTTCTTT
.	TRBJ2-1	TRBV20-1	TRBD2	CSATLAGARSIDEQFF	TGCAGTGCTACCCTAGCGGGAGCTCGGTCCATCGATGAGCAGTTCTTC
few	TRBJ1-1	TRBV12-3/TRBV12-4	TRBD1	CASSLGQGITEAFF	TGTGCCAGCAGTCTTGGACAGGGTATCACTGAAGCTTTCTTT
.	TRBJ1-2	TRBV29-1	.	CSVGGVRHGYTF	TGCAGCGTTGGAGGGGTTCGGCATGGCTACACCTTC
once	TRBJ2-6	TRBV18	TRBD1	CASSLRPGTGGVSSGANVLTF	TGTGCCAGCTCATTACGTCCCGGGACAGGGGGCGTTAGCTCTGGGGCCAACGTCCTGACTTTC
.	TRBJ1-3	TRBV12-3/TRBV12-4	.	CASSPPTDFGNTIYF	TGTGCCAGCAGCCCCCCGACAGATTTTGGAAACACCATATATTTT
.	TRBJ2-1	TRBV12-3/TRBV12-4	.	CASSLVGSGYNEQFF	TGTGCCAGCAGTTTAGTTGGGAGTGGGTACAATGAGCAGTTCTTC
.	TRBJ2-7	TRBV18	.	CASSRRTGMDEQYF	TGTGCCAGCTCACGACGTACAGGGATGGACGAGCAGTACTTC
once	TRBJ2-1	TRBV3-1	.	CASSHIDRYNEQFF	TGTGCCAGCAGCCACATAGACAGATACAATGAGCAGTTCTTC
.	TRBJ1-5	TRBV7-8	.	CASSLARLHSNQPQHF	TGTGCCAGCAGCTTAGCCAGACTACATAGCAATCAGCCCCAGCATTTT
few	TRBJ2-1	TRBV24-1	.	CATSDYSYNEQFF	TGTGCCACCAGTGATTACTCCTACAATGAGCAGTTCTTC
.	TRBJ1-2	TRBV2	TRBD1	CARRTGIFNYGYTF	TGTGCCAGAAGGACAGGGATCTTCAACTATGGCTACACCTTC
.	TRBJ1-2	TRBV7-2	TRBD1	CASSLSPLRTGGGYTF	TGTGCCAGCAGCTTAAGCCCTTTGAGGACAGGGGGGGGCTACACCTTC
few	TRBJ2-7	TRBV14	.	CASSQAHRGEQYF	TGTGCCAGCAGCCAAGCCCACAGAGGCGAGCAGTACTTC
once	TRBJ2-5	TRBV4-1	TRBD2	CASSHPTGAGEGRTQYF	TGCGCCAGCAGCCATCCTACCGGCGCGGGGGAGGGCCGGACCCAGTACTTC
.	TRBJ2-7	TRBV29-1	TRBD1	CSVNGQGLHEQYF	TGCAGCGTAAATGGACAGGGGCTACACGAGCAGTACTTC
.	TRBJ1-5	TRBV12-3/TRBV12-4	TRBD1	CASSLTGDSSQPQHF	TGTGCCAGCAGTTTAACAGGGGATTCGAGTCAGCCCCAGCATTTT
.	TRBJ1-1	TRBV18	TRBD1	CASSPNRGATEAFF	TGTGCCAGCTCACCAAACAGGGGGGCAACTGAAGCTTTCTTT
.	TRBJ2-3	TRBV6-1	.	CASSRGLLNTQYF	TGTGCCAGCAGTCGCGGCCTTTTGAATACGCAGTATTTT
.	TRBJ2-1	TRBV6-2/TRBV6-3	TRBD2	CASTLAGVTYNEQFF	TGTGCCAGCACGCTAGCGGGGGTCACCTACAATGAGCAGTTCTTC
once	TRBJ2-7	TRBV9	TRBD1	CASSIGQGLNEQYF	TGTGCCAGCAGCATTGGACAGGGCTTAAACGAGCAGTACTTC
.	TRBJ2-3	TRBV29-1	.	CSAPVSGTDTQYF	TGCAGCGCCCCGGTGAGCGGCACAGATACGCAGTATTTT
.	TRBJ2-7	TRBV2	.	CASRIIRSSYEQYF	TGTGCCAGCAGGATTATACGAAGCTCCTACGAGCAGTACTTC